This TCR beta chain originates from a study of cytomegalovirus exposure and HLA in healthy donors. Background on the study: T cells numbering around 200 million yielded approximately 100 million unique TCR beta sequences in an earlier analysis. Notes on the study in general: Reported performance of the classifier showed diagnosis of cytomegalovirus status with high specificity and sensitivity. Later analysis associated a missense DCLRE1C variant with TCR beta V- and J-gene trimming.

Germline V lookup: CDR1 SQVTM, CDR2 ANQGSEA. V was cut by 4 bases and J by 0 bases, with 8 bases left in between. CDR3 length: 13 residues. Donors counted as nominally healthy when sampled, yet unrecorded immune exposures were likely. Regarding this clone: What it binds is unknown.

13 Jbeta primers and 60 Vbeta primers were used for the PCR. The repertoire was sequenced with immunoSEQ multiplex PCR; TCRdb's copy has only in-frame clones and lacks some. This sample has approximately 120,000 clones; about 80% occur once, and the top ten carry roughly 1.2%. The sequencing input was PBMCs. This receptor was obtained from a man aged 50-59 years in good health and CMV-seronegative. The V call is TRBV29-1, the J call TRBJ2-3; a weak D match, TRBD1 (5 bases). CDR3 nucleotide sequence: TGCAGCGTTGTGCCAGGGAGCACAGATACGCAGTATTTT. Its translation is CSVVPGSTDTQYF.